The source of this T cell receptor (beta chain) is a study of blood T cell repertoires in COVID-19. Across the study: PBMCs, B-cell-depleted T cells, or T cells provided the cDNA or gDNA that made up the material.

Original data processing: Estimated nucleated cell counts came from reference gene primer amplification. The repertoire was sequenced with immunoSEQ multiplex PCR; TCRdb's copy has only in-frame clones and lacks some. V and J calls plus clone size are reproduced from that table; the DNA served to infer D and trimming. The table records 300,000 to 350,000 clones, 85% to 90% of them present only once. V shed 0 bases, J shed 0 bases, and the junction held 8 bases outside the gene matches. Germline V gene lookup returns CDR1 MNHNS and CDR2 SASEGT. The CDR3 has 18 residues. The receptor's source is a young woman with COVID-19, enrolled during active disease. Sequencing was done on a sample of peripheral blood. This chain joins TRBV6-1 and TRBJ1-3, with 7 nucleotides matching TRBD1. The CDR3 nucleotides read TGTGCCAGCAGTGAAGCGAGGACAGGAATAATCTCTGGAAACACCATATATTTT. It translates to CASSEARTGIISGNTIYF.